Described below is a single TCR beta chain sequence and its context. Its antigen is undetermined. The CDR3 is made up of 16 amino acids. Germline values: CDR1 KGHSH, CDR2 LQKENI. Trimming removed 3 bases from V and 4 bases from J, with 18 bases in between. PCR was performed using 60 Vbeta and 13 Jbeta primers. Data came from immunoSEQ multiplex PCR; TCRdb stores just in-frame clones and leaves some out. The table lists 85,000 to 130,000 clones, 80% to 90% of them singletons, with approximately 1.5% in the top ten. This record belongs to a study of cytomegalovirus exposure and HLA in healthy donors. Study results and caveats: With further analysis later on, most CMV-associated TCR beta chains appeared HLA-restricted.

The sequenced sample consisted of PBMCs. The clonotype originates from a man between 45 and 60 years old in good health and CMV-seronegative. The V gene is TRBV18, the J gene TRBJ1-1, with D possibly matching TRBD1 (6 bases). CDR3 nucleotide sequence: TGTGCCAGCTCACCCGGTTCTCCGGGGGGCGGCACTGAAGCTTTCTTT. Translated: CASSPGSPGGGTEAFF.